Sequencing of this T cell receptor (beta chain) was carried out in a study of response to subunit inactivated influenza vaccine. Germline V gives CDR1 KGHSH, CDR2 LQKENI. This CDR3 is built from 14 residues. Trimming took off 3 bases at V and 8 bases at J, with 16 bases between the two ends. Study-wide points: That few new T cells are recruited by each seasonal influenza vaccination was the authors' suggestion.

Many counts were recorded for this clonotype. Its cognate antigen is unknown. One entry per CDR3 protein results from TCRdb running MiXCR on the RT-PCR reads. The repertoire holds roughly 630,000 distinct CDR3 sequences, 14% seen once, with 7.6% in the top ten. This specimen consisted of PBMCs from blood, obtained roughly 15 days before vaccination. The receptor was isolated from a man aged 50 or older who received an inactivated influenza vaccine. The chain recombines TRBV18 with TRBJ1-2; the D gene is possibly TRBD1 (5 bases). The CDR3 DNA reads as TGTGCCAGCTCACCCCTGCGGGGGTTAGAGGGCTACACCTTC. Amino acids: CASSPLRGLEGYTF.